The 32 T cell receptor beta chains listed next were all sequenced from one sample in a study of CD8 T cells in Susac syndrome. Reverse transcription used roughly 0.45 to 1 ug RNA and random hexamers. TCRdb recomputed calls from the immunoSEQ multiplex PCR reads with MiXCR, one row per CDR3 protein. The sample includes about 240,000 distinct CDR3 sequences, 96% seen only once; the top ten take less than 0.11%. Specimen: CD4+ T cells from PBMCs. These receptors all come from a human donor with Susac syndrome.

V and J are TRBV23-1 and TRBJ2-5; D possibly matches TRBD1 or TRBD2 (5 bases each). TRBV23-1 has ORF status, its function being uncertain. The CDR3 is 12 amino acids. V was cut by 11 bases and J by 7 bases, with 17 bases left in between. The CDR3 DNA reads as TGCGCCCTTTCGGGGCCCCAGGGGACCCAGTACTTC. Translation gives CALSGPQGTQYF.

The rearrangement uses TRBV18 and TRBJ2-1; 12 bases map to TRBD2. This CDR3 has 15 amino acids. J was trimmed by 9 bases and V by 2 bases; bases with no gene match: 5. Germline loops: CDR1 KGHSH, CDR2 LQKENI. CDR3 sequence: CASSPGLAGWAEQFF. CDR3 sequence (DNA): TGTGCCAGCTCACCAGGACTAGCGGGATGGGCTGAGCAGTTCTTC.

The CDR3 DNA follows: TGTGCCAGCAGTTACGACCTAGGCGGGCGGGGTGAGCAGTTCTTC. Translating gives CASSYDLGGRGEQFF. The rearrangement links TRBV6-5 to TRBJ2-1; D possibly corresponds to TRBD2 (6 bases). This CDR3 has 15 residues. CDR1 and CDR2 from the germline V gene are MNHEY and SVGAGI. V gave up 2 bases and J gave up 9 bases, with 17 bases separating them.

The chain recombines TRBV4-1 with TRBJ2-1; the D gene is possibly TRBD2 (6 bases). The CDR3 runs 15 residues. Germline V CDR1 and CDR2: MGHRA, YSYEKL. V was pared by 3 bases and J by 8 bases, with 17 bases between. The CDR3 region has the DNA TGCGCCAGCAGCCACGTTCCGACTAGGAGAGATGAGCAGTTCTTC. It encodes CASSHVPTRRDEQFF.

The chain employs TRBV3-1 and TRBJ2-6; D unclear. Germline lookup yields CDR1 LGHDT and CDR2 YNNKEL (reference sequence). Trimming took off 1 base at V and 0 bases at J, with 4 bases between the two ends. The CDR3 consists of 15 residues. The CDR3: CASSQVSSGANVLTF. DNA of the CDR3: TGTGCCAGCAGCCAAGTAAGCTCTGGGGCCAACGTCCTGACTTTC. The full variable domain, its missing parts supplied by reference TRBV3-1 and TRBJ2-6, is DTAVSQTPKYLVTQMGNDKSIKCEQNLGHDTMYWYKQDSKKFLKIMFSYNNKELIINETVPNRFSPKSPDKAHLNLHINSLELGDSAVYFCASSQVSSGANVLTFGAGSRLTVL.

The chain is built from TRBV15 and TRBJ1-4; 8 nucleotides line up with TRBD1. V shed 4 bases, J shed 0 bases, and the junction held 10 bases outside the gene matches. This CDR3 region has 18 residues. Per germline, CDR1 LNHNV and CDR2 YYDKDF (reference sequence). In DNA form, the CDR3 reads TGTGCCACCAGCAACCTTACAGGGGGTGTTGCAACTAATGAAAAACTGTTTTTT. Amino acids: CATSNLTGGVATNEKLFF.

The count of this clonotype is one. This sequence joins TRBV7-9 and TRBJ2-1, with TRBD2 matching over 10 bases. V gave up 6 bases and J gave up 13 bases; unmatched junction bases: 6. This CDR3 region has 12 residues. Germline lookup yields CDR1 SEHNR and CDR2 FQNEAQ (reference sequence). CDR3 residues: CASRPGLAPQFF. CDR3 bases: TGTGCCAGCAGGCCGGGACTAGCGCCTCAGTTCTTC.

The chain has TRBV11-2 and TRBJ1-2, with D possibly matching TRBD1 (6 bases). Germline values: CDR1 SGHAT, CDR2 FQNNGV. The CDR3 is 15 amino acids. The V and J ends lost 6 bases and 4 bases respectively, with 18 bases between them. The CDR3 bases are TGTGCCAGCAGATCTACCCGGGACATCGGCTATGGCTACACCTTC. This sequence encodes CASRSTRDIGYGYTF.

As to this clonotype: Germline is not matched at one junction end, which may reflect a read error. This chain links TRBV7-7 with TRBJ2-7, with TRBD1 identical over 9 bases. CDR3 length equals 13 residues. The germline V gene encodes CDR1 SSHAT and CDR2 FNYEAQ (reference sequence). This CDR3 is CASSGQGSYEQYF. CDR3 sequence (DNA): TGTGCTAGCAGCGGACAGGGGTCCTACGAGCAGTACTTC.

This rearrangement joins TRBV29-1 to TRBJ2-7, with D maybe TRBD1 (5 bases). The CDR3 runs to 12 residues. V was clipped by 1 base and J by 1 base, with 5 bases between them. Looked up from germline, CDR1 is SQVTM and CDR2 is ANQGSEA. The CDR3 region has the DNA TGCAGCGTTGAAGGACAGTCCTACGAGCAGTACTTC. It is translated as CSVEGQSYEQYF.

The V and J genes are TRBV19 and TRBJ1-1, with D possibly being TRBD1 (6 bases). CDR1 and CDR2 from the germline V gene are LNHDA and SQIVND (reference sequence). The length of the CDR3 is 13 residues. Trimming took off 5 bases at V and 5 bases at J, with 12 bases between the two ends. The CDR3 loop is CASSQPQGTEAFF. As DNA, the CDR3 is TGTGCCAGTAGTCAGCCCCAGGGGACTGAAGCTTTCTTT. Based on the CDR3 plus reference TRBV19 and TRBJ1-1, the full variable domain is DGGITQSPKYLFRKEGQNVTLSCEQNLNHDAMYWYRQDPGQGLRLIYYSQIVNDFQKGDIAEGYSVSREKKESFPLTVTSAQKNPTAFYLCASSQPQGTEAFFGQGTRLTVV.

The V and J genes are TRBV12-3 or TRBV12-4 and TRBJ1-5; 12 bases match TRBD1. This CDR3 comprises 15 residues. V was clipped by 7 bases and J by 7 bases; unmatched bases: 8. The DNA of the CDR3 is TGTGCCAGCACCCCGGGACAGGGGGCTACACAGCCCCAGCATTTT. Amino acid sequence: CASTPGQGATQPQHF.

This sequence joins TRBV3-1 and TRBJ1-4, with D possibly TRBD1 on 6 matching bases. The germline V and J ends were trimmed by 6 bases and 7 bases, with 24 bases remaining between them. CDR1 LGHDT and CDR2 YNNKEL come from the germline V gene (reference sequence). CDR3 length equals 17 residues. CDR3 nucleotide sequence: TGTGCCAGCAGTGTAGGGTCTACAGGGAGTCTAGGTGAAAAACTGTTTTTT. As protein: CASSVGSTGSLGEKLFF.

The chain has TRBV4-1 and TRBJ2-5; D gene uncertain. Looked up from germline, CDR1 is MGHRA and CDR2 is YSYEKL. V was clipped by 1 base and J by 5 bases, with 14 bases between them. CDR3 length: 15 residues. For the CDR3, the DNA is TGCGCCAGCAGCCAAGCCGGGCTCCGTGGGGAGACCCAGTACTTC. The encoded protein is CASSQAGLRGETQYF.

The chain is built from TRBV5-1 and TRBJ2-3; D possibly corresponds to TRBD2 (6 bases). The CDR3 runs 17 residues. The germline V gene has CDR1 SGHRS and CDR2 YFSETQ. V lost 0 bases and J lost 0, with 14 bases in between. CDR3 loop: CASSLVVSGISTDTQYF. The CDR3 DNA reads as TGCGCCAGCAGCTTGGTCGTTAGCGGAATTAGCACAGATACGCAGTATTTT.

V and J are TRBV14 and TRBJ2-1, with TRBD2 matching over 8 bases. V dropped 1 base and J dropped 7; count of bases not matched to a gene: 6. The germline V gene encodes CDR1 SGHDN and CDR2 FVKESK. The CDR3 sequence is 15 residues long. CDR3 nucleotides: TGTGCCAGCAGCCAAGTCATCGGGAGGGGGAATGAGCAGTTCTTC. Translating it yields CASSQVIGRGNEQFF.

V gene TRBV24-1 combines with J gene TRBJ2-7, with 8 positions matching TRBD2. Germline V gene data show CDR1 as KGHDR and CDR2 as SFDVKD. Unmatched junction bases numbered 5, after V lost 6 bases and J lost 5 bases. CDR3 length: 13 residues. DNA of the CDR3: TGTGCCACCAGTCAGCGGGAGAGGCACGAGCAGTACTTC. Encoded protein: CATSQRERHEQYF.

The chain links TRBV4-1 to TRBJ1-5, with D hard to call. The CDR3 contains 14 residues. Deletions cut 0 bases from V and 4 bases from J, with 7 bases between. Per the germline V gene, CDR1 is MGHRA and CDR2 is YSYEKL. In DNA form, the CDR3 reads TGCGCCAGCAGCCAAGAACAGAGAAATCAGCCCCAGCATTTT. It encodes CASSQEQRNQPQHF.

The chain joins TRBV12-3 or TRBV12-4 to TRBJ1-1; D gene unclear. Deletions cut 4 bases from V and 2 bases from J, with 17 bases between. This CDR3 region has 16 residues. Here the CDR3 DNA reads TGTGCCAGCAGTTCCTTAGGTACTCCGAGTAACACTGAAGCTTTCTTT. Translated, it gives CASSSLGTPSNTEAFF.

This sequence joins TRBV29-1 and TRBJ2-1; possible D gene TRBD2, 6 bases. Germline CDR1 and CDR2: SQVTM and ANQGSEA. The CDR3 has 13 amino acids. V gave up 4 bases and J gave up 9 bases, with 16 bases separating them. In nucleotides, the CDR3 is TGCAGCGTTGGTAAGACTAGGCAGGGTGAGCAGTTCTTC. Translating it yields CSVGKTRQGEQFF.

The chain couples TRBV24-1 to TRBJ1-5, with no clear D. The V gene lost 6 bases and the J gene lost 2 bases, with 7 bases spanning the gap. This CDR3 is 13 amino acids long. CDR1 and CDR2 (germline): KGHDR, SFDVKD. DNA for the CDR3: TGTGCCACCAGTCCCGGAGGCAATCAGCCCCAGCATTTT. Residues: CATSPGGNQPQHF.

The CDR3 sequence is CSAITSRDRGRQPQHF. CDR3 bases: TGCAGTGCTATCACGTCCCGGGACAGGGGAAGACAGCCCCAGCATTTT. The gene calls are TRBV20-1 and TRBJ1-5, with 10 positions matching TRBD1. The CDR3 runs 16 residues. The trim removed 4 bases at V and 7 bases at J, leaving 13 bases unmatched. In germline, CDR1 is DFQATT, CDR2 SNEGSKA (reference sequence).

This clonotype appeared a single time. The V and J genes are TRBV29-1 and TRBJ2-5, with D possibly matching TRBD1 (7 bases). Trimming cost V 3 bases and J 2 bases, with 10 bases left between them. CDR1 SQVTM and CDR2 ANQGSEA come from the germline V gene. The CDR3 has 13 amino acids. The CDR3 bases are TGCAGCGTTGACAGGGGGACTCAAGAGACCCAGTACTTC. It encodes CSVDRGTQETQYF.

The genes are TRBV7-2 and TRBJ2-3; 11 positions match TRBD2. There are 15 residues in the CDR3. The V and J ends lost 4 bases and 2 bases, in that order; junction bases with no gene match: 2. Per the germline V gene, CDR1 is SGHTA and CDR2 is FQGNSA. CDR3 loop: CASSSTSGNTDTQYF. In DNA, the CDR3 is TGTGCCAGCAGCTCGACTAGCGGGAACACAGATACGCAGTATTTT. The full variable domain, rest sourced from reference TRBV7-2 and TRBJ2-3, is GAGVSQSPSNKVTEKGKDVELRCDPISGHTALYWYRQSLGQGLEFLIYFQGNSAPDKSGLPSDRFSAERTGGSVSTLTIQRTQQEDSAVYLCASSSTSGNTDTQYFGPGTRLTVL.

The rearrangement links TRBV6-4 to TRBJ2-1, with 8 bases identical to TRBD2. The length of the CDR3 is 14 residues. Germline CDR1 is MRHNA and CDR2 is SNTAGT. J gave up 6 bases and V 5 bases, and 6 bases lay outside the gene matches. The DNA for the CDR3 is TGTGCCAGCAGTAAGGAGCGGGAGACCAATGAGCAGTTCTTC. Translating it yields CASSKERETNEQFF.

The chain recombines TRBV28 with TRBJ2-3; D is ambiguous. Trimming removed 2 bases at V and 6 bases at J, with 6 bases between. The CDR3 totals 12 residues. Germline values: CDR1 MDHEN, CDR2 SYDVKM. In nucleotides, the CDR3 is TGTGCCAGCAGTTTACCTTGGGATACGCAGTATTTT. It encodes CASSLPWDTQYF.

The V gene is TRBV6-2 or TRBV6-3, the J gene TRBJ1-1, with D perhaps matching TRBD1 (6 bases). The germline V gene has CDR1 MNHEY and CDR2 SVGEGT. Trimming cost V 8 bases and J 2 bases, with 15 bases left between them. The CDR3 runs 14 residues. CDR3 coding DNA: TGTGCCAGCGGACCGTACAGGGAAAACACTGAAGCTTTCTTT. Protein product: CASGPYRENTEAFF.

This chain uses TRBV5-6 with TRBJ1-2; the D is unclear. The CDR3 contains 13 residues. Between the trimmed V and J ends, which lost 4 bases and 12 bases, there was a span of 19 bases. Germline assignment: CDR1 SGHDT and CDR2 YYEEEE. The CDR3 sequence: CASSRIEYPGDTF. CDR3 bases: TGTGCCAGCAGCCGTATAGAGTACCCGGGAGACACCTTC.

CDR3 DNA: TGCAGTGCTAGAGTTGGTCATTCTCCCAGGGGAGGCTCACCCCTCCACTTT. As protein: CSARVGHSPRGGSPLHF. The chain joins TRBV20-1 to TRBJ1-6; D is possibly TRBD1 (6 bases). The V gene's germline CDR1 is DFQATT and CDR2 SNEGSKA (reference sequence). The CDR3 has 17 residues. Trimming stripped 1 base from V and 10 bases from J, with 23 bases between.

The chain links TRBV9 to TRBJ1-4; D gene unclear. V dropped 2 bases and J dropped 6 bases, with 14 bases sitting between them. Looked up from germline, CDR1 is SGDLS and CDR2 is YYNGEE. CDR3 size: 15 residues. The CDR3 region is CASSVDPALDEKLFF. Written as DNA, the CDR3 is TGTGCCAGCAGCGTGGACCCGGCTCTGGATGAAAAACTGTTTTTT.

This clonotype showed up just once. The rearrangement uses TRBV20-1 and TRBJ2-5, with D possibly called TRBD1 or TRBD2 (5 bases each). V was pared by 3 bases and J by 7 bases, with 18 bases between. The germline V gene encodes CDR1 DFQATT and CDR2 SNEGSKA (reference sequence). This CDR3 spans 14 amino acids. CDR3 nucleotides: TGCAGTGCTAGTTTGGGACGGGAAAGTTGGACCCAGTACTTC. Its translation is CSASLGRESWTQYF.

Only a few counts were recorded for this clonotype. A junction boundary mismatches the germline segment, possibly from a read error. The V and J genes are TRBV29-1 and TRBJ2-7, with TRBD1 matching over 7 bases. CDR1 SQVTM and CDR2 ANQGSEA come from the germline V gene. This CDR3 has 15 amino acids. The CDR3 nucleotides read TGTAGCGTTGAACGGCAGGGGGACCTCCTCTACGAGCAGTACTTC. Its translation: CSVERQGDLLYEQYF.